This T cell receptor (beta chain) was sequenced for a study of long-term antiretroviral therapy in people with HIV. Overall study findings and caveats: Nothing was known about ART adherence, viral resistance or changes in therapy. Pre-ART expanded clones dominated the repertoire at every time point.

Run at survey level, the immunoSEQ assay was version v3.0. The assay was immunoSEQ multiplex PCR, and TCRdb's table has in-frame clones only and misses some. The sample includes around 35,000 clones, about 97% of them seen just once. 1-10 million cryopreserved PBMC were held in samples before DNA extraction. Trimming took 6 bases from V and 2 from J; bases not matched to a gene: 1. This CDR3 is 14 amino acids long. Germline V gives CDR1 SGHNT, CDR2 YYREEE (reference sequence). In regard to this clone: The antigen remains unidentified.

The source was unsorted PBMCs, collected 6.9 years after starting antiretroviral therapy. This clonotype was sampled from a man younger than 40 with HIV. This sequence joins TRBV5-4 and TRBJ2-3, with 12 bases matching TRBD2. Here the CDR3 reads CASTSGRATDTQYF. The DNA of the CDR3 is TGTGCCAGCACTAGCGGGAGGGCCACAGATACGCAGTATTTT.